The 10 T cell receptor beta chains listed next were all sequenced from one sample in a study of blood T cell repertoires in COVID-19. The method was immunoSEQ multiplex PCR; TCRdb's version includes in-frame clones alone and lacks a portion of them. This sample yields approximately 220,000 clones, of which 80% to 90% are seen a single time; roughly 2.4% belongs to the top ten. Sequencing input: peripheral blood. These receptors were taken from a woman between 45 and 65 years old with acute or convalescent COVID-19.

The chain is built from TRBV3-1 (or the pseudogene TRBV3-2) and TRBJ2-4, with no clear D. V shed 0 bases and J shed 4 bases, with 7 bases lying between them. Germline V CDR1 and CDR2: LGHDT, YNNKEL (reference sequence). The CDR3 is made up of 14 amino acids. In DNA form, the CDR3 reads TGTGCCAGCAGCCAAGATAATGAGAAAAACATTCAGTACTTC. It translates to CASSQDNEKNIQYF.

The chain employs TRBV14 and TRBJ1-3; D not resolved. Germline-derived CDR1 and CDR2 are SGHDN and FVKESK. The CDR3 covers 15 residues. V lost 2 bases and J lost 0, with 8 bases in between. CDR3 nucleotides: TGTGCCAGCAGCCAATTCAGACACTCTGGAAACACCATATATTTT. Protein product: CASSQFRHSGNTIYF.

The chain combines TRBV18 with TRBJ2-4, with 10 bases lining up with TRBD2. Per germline, CDR1 KGHSH and CDR2 LQKENI. The junction had 10 bases not matched to a gene; V was cut back by 2 bases and J by 3 bases. The length of the CDR3 is 18 residues. The CDR3 reads CASSPKFTSGNGKNIQYF. CDR3 in DNA: TGTGCCAGCTCACCAAAGTTTACTAGCGGGAATGGCAAAAACATTCAGTACTTC.

The J gene is TRBJ2-3, the V gene TRBV7-9, with TRBD1 matching 7 bases. Germline CDR1 is SEHNR and CDR2 is FQNEAQ (reference sequence). This CDR3 contains 14 residues. Germline trimming cut 3 bases from V and 3 bases from J; bases unmatched to any gene: 3. DNA of the CDR3: TGTGCCAGCAGCTTCCGACAGGGAACAGATACGCAGTATTTT. Protein: CASSFRQGTDTQYF.

This clone was seen just once. V gene TRBV30 combines with J gene TRBJ2-3, with D maybe TRBD1 (5 bases). Germline V CDR1 and CDR2: GTSNPN, SVGIG (reference sequence). The V and J ends lost 1 base and 3 bases respectively, with 11 bases between them. The CDR3 consists of 14 residues. DNA for the CDR3: TGTGCCTGGAGTGCAGGGTCCGGAACAGATACGCAGTATTTT. It yields the protein CAWSAGSGTDTQYF.

The V and J genes are TRBV19 and TRBJ2-3; maybe TRBD2 (5 bases). Trimming removed 7 bases at V and 5 bases at J, with 19 bases between. This CDR3 spans 15 amino acids. CDR1 and CDR2 from the germline V gene are LNHDA and SQIVND (reference sequence). The CDR3 coding sequence is TGTGCCAGTATCCCCAGACTGGGAGCTAAAGATACGCAGTATTTT. Protein: CASIPRLGAKDTQYF.

The rearrangement links TRBV4-1 to TRBJ2-1, with TRBD2 matching 7 bases. Germline V gene sequence: CDR1 MGHRA, CDR2 YSYEKL. The CDR3 contains 17 residues. The ends lost 2 bases at V and 2 bases at J; junction bases unmatched: 9. Here the CDR3 reads CASSQLDFGGAYNEQFF. CDR3 bases: TGCGCCAGCAGCCAACTTGATTTTGGGGGGGCCTACAATGAGCAGTTCTTC.

The V and J genes are TRBV29-1 and TRBJ1-2, with D tentatively TRBD1 (5 bases). CDR3 length: 15 residues. Per germline, CDR1 SQVTM and CDR2 ANQGSEA. Deletions cut 4 bases from V and 4 bases from J, with 19 bases between. The CDR3 DNA reads as TGCAGCGTTGGGAAGGGAACAGGTTCTAGCTATGGCTACACCTTC. As protein: CSVGKGTGSSYGYTF.

The rearrangement uses TRBV6-4 and TRBJ1-4, with D maybe TRBD1 (5 bases). Between the trimmed V and J ends, which lost 2 bases and 3 bases, there was a span of 19 bases. Germline V gene lookup returns CDR1 MRHNA and CDR2 SNTAGT. The CDR3 has 18 amino acids. The CDR3 loop is CASSDPQAQEGSNEKLFF. For the CDR3, the DNA is TGTGCCAGCAGTGACCCCCAGGCACAGGAGGGGTCTAATGAAAAACTGTTTTTT.

V and J are TRBV13 and TRBJ2-7; 10 positions agree with TRBD1. The V segment lost 5 bases and the J segment 4 bases; nucleotides outside the gene matches: 8. CDR1 PRHDT and CDR2 FYEKMQ come from the germline V gene (reference sequence). This CDR3 region has 15 residues. CDR3 region: CASSPSGQGDYEQYF. In DNA form, the CDR3 reads TGTGCCAGCAGCCCTTCCGGACAGGGGGATTACGAGCAGTACTTC.